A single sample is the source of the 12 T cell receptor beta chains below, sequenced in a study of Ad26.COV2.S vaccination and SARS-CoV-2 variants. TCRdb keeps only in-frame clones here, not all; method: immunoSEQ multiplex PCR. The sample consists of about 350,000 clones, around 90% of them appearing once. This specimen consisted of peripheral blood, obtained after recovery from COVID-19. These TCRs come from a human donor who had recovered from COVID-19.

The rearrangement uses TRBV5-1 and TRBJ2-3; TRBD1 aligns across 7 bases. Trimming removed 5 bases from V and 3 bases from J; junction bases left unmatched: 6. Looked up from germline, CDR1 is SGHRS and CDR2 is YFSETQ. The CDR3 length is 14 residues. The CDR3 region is CASRAGTETDTQYF. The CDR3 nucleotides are TGCGCCAGCAGGGCCGGGACAGAAACAGATACGCAGTATTTT.

In nucleotides, the CDR3 is TGTGCCAGCAGTTTGCGGGGGCGGCACGAGCAGTACTTC. It codes for CASSLRGRHEQYF. The rearrangement uses TRBV27 and TRBJ2-7, with D possibly being TRBD2 (7 bases). Trimming took off 3 bases at V and 5 bases at J, with 11 bases between the two ends. CDR1 is MNHEY and CDR2 is SMNVEV in the germline V gene (reference sequence). The CDR3 covers 13 residues.

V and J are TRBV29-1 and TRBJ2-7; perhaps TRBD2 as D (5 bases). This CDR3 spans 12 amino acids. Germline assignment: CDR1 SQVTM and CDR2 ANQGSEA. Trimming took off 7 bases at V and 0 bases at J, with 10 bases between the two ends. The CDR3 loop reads CSARGSSYEQYF. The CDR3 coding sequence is TGCAGCGCCCGGGGTAGCTCCTACGAGCAGTACTTC.

This CDR3 reads CAISVLNTIYF. In DNA form, the CDR3 reads TGTGCCATCAGTGTGCTTAACACCATATATTTT. The chain combines TRBV10-3 with TRBJ1-3; D gene unclear. Germline V gene lookup returns CDR1 ENHRY and CDR2 SYGVKD. Trimming shortened V by 4 bases and J by 7 bases, and 5 bases separated the two germline ends. This CDR3 spans 11 amino acids.

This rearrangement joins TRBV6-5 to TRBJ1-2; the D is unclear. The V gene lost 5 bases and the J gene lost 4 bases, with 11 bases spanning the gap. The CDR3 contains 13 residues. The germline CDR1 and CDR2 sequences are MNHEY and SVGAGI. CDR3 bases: TGTGCCAGCAGTCCCCAGAGGCTCTATGGCTACACCTTC. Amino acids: CASSPQRLYGYTF.

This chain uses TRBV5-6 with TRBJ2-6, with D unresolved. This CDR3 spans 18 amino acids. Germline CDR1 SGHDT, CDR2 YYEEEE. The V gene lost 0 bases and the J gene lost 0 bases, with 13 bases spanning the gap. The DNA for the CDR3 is TGTGCCAGCAGCTTGGTCCCCAGCGCAAGCTCTGGGGCCAACGTCCTGACTTTC. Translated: CASSLVPSASSGANVLTF.

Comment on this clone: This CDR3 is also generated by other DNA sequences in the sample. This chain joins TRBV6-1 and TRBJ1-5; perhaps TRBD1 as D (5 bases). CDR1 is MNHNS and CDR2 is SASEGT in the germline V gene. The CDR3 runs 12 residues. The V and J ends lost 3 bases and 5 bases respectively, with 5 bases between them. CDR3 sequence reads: CASSEGDQPQHF. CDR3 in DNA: TGTGCCAGCAGTGAGGGGGATCAGCCCCAGCATTTT.

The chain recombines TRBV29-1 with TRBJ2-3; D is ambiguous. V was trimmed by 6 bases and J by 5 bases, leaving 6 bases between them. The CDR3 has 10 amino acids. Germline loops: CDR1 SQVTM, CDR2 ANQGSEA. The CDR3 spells CSVLRDTQYF. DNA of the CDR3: TGCAGCGTCTTAAGAGATACGCAGTATTTT.

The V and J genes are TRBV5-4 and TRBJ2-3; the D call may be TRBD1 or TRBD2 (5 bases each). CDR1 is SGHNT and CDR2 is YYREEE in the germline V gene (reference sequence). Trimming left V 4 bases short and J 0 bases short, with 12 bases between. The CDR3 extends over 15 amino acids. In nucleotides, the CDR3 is TGTGCCAGCAGCCCCGGGACCCACAGCACAGATACGCAGTATTTT. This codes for CASSPGTHSTDTQYF. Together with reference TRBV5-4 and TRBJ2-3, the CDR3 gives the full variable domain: ETGVTQSPTHLIKTRGQQVTLRCSSQSGHNTVSWYQQALGQGPQFIFQYYREEENGRGNFPPRFSGLQFPNYSSELNVNALELDDSALYLCASSPGTHSTDTQYFGPGTRLTVL.

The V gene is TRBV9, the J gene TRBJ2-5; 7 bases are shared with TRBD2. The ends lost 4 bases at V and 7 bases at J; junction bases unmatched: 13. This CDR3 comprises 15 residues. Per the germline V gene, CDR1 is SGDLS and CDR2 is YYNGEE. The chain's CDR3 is CASSRPSGGEGTQYF. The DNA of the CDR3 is TGTGCCAGCAGCAGGCCCTCGGGGGGAGAGGGGACCCAGTACTTC. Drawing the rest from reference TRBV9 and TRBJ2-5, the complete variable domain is DSGVTQTPKHLITATGQRVTLRCSPRSGDLSVYWYQQSLDQGLQFLIQYYNGEERAKGNILERFSAQQFPDLHSELNLSSLELGDSALYFCASSRPSGGEGTQYFGPGTRLLVL.

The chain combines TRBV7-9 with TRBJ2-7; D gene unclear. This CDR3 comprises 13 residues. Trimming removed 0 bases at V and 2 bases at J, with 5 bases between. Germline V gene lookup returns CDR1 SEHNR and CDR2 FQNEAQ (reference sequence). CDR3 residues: CASSLATAYEQYF. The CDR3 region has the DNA TGTGCCAGCAGCTTAGCGACCGCCTACGAGCAGTACTTC.

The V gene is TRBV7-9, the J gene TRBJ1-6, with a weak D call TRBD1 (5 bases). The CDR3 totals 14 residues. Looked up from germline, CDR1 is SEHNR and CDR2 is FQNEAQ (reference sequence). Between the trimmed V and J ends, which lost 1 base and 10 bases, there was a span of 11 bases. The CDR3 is CASSLDPGYSPLHF. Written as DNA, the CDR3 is TGTGCCAGCAGCTTAGACCCAGGGTACTCACCCCTCCACTTT.